The 2 T cell receptor beta chains given below trace back to one sample, sequenced in a study of blood T cell repertoires in COVID-19. Measured with immunoSEQ multiplex PCR; TCRdb has only the in-frame clones, and not every one. Here the sample spans about 180,000 clones, roughly 90% being singletons. Sequenced: peripheral blood. These receptors were collected from a man aged 45-60 years with acute or convalescent COVID-19.

CDR3 amino acids: CASSSGTGGTEQYF. DNA of the CDR3: TGTGCCAGCAGCTCCGGGACAGGGGGCACCGAGCAGTACTTC. The chain combines TRBV5-6 with TRBJ2-7; 12 nucleotides agree with TRBD1. This CDR3 is built from 14 residues. V shed 3 bases and J 6 bases; nucleotides not matched to a gene: 4. Germline CDR1 is SGHDT and CDR2 is YYEEEE.

The rearrangement uses TRBV18 and TRBJ1-4; 8 nucleotides match TRBD1. Germline CDR1 is KGHSH and CDR2 is LQKENI. This CDR3 comprises 14 residues. With 3 bases clipped from V and 6 bases from J, the junction kept 3 bases outside the gene matches. CDR3 nucleotide sequence: TGTGCCAGCTCACCGTCACAGGGGGATGAAAAACTGTTTTTT. Translated, it gives CASSPSQGDEKLFF.